This TCR beta chain was found in a study of graft-versus-host responses after intestinal transplantation. Study context: Anti-thymocyte globulin induction, then tacrolimus and steroids for about 3 years, went to all recipients.

V trimming: 6 bases; J trimming: 4 bases; junction bases outside the gene matches: 11. The CDR3 covers 14 residues. The germline V gene encodes CDR1 SQVTM and CDR2 ANQGSEA. Sequencing was performed with immunoSEQ multiplex PCR; in TCRdb, only in-frame clones are kept and a portion is missing. The table lists about 88,000 clones, around 90% of them singletons. On this clone itself: Its specificity is unknown.

The sequence was obtained from a human donor who was the organ donor for an intestinal transplant. V and J are TRBV29-1 and TRBJ1-1, with 7 positions matching TRBD1. The sample in question was unstimulated CD4+ T cells sorted from spleen or lymph node cells, obtained before transplant. The CDR3 sequence: CSVRDSRWGTEAFF. The CDR3 bases are TGCAGCGTCAGGGACAGCCGATGGGGCACTGAAGCTTTCTTT.